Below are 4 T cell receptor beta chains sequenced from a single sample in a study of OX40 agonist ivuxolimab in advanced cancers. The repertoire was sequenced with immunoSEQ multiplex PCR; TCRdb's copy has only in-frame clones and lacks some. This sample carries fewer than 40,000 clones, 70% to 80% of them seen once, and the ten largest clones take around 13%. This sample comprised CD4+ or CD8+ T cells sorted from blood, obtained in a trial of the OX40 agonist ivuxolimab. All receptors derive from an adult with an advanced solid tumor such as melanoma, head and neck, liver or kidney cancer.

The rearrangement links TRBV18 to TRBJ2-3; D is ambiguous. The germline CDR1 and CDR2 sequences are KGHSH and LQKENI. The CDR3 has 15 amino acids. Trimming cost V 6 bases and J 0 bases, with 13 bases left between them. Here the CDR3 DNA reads TGTGCCAGCTCGTCTTGGGATACAAGCACAGATACGCAGTATTTT. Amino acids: CASSSWDTSTDTQYF.

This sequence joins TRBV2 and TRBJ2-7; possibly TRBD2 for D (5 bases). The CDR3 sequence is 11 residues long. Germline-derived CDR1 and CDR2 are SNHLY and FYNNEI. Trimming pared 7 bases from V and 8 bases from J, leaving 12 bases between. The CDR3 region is CASKLGYQQYF. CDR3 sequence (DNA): TGTGCCAGCAAACTAGGTTATCAGCAGTACTTC.

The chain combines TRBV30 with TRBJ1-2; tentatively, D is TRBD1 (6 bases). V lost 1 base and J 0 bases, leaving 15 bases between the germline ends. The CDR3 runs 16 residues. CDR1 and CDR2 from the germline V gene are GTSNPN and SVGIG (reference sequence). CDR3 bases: TGTGCCTGGAGTGAGAAGCAGGGGATATCTAACTATGGCTACACCTTC. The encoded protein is CAWSEKQGISNYGYTF.

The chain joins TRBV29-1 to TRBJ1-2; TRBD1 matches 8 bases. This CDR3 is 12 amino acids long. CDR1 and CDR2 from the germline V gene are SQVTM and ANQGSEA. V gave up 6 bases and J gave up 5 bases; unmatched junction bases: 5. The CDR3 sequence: CSVDRQGYGYTF. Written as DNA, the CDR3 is TGCAGCGTAGATAGACAGGGGTATGGCTACACCTTC. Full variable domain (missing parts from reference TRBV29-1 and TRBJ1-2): SAVISQKPSRDICQRGTSLTIQCQVDSQVTMMFWYRQQPGQSLTLIATANQGSEATYESGFVIDKFPISRPNLTFSTLTVSNMSPEDSSIYLCSVDRQGYGYTFGSGTRLTVV.